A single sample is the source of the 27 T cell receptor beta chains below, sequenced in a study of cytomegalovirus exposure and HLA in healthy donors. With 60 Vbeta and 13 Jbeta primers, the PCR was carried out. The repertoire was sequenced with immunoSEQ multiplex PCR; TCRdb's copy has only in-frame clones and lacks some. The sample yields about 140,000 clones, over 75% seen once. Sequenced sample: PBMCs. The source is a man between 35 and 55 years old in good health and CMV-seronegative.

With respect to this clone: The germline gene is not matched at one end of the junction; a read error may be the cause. CDR3 protein: CASSLAIDTGELFF. The CDR3 DNA is TGTGCCAGCAGCCTAGCTATAGACACCGGGGAGCTGTTTTTT. The V call is TRBV7-9, the J call TRBJ2-2; the D gene is possibly TRBD2 (5 bases). The germline V gene encodes CDR1 SEHNR and CDR2 FQNEAQ (reference sequence). This CDR3 is 14 amino acids long.

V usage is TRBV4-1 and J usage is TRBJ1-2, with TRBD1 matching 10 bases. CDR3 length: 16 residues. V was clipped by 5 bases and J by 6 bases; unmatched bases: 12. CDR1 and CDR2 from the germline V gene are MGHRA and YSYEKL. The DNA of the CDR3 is TGCGCCAGCAGCACGGTCGGGACAGGGGATTTAGATGGCTACACCTTC. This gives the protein CASSTVGTGDLDGYTF.

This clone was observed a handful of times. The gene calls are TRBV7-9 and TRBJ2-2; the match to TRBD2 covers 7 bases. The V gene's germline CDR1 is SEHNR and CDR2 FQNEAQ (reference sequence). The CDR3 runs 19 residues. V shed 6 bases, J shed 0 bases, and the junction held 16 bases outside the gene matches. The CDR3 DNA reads TGTGCCAGCAGAGCAGGAGTCTACGAGCGGGAACCGAACACCGGGGAGCTGTTTTTT. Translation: CASRAGVYEREPNTGELFF.

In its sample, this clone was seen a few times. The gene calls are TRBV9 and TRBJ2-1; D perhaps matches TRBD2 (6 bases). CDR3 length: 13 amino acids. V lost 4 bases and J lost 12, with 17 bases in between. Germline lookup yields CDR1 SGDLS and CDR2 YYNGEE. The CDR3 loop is CASSHASGGVQFF. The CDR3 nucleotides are TGTGCCAGCAGCCACGCCAGCGGCGGGGTGCAGTTCTTC.

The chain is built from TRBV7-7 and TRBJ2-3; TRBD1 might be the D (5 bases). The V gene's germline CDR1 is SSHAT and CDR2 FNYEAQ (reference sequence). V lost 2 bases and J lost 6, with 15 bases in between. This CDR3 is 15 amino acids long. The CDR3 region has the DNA TGTGCCAGCAGCTTATTTCCAGGGCTGGGTGATACGCAGTATTTT. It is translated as CASSLFPGLGDTQYF.

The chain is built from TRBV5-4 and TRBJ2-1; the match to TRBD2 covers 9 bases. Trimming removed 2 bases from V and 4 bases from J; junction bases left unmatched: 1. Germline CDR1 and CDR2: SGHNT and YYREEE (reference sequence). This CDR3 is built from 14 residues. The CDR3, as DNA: TGTGCCAGCAGCTTACTAGCGGGTTACAATGAGCAGTTCTTC. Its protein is CASSLLAGYNEQFF.

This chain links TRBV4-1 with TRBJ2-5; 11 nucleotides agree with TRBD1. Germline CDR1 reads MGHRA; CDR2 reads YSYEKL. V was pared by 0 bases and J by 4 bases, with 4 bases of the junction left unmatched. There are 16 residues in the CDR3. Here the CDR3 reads CASSQDGDRGGETQYF. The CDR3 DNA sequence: TGCGCCAGCAGCCAAGATGGGGACAGGGGGGGAGAGACCCAGTACTTC.

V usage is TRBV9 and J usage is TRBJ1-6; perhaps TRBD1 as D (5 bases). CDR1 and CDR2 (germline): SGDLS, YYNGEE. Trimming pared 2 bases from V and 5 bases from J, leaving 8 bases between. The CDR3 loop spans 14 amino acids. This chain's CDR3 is CASSVQGNNSPLHF. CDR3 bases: TGTGCCAGCAGCGTTCAGGGTAATAATTCACCCCTCCACTTT.

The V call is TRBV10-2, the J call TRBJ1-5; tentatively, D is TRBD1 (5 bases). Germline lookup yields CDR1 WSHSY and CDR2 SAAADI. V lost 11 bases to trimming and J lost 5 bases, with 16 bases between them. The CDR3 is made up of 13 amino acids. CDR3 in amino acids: CACAMGGDQPQHF. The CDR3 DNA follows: TGCGCCTGCGCGATGGGGGGTGATCAGCCCCAGCATTTT.

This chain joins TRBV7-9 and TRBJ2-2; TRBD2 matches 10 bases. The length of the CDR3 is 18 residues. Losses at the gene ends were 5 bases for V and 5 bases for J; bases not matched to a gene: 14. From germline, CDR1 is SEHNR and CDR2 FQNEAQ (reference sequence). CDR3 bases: TGTGCCAGCAGCCCCCAGCGGGGGGGCGTTTCTCTGACCGGGGAGCTGTTTTTT. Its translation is CASSPQRGGVSLTGELFF.

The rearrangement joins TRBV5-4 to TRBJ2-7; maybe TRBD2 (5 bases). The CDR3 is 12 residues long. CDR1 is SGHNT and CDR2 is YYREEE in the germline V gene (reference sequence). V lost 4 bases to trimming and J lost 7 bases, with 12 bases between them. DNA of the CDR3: TGTGCCAGCAGCCTCCGCTCGGGGGAGCAGTACTTC. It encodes CASSLRSGEQYF.

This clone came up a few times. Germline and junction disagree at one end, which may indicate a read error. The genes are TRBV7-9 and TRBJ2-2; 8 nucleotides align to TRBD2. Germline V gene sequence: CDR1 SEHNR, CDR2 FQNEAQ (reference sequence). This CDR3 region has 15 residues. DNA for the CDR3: TGTGCCAGCAGCATAGCGGGGCTGAACACCGGGGAGCTGTTTTTT. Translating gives CASSIAGLNTGELFF.

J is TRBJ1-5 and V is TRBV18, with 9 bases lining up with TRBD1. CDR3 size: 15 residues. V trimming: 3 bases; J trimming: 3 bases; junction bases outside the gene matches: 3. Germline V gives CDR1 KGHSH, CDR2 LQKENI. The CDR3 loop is CASSPGTGNNQPQHF. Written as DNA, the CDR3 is TGTGCCAGCTCACCCGGGACAGGGAACAATCAGCCCCAGCATTTT.

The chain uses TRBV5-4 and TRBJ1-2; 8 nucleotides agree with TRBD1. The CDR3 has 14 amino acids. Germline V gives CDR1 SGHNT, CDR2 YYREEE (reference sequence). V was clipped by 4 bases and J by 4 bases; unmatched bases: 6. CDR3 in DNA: TGTGCCAGCAGCCTTCGACAGGGGATCTATGGCTACACCTTC. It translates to CASSLRQGIYGYTF.

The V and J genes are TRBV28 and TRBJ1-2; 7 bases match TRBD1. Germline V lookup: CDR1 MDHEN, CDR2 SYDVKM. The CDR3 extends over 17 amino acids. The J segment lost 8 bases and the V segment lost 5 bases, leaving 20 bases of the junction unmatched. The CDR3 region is CASSPDLRQGPAIGYTF. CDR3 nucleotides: TGTGCCAGCAGTCCCGACCTCCGACAGGGTCCGGCTATAGGCTACACCTTC.

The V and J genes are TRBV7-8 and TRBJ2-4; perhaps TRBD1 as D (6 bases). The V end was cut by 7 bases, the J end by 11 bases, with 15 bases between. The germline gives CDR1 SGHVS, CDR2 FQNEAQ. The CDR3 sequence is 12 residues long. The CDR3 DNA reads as TGTGCCAGCAACACGGGGACACACGTTCAGTACTTC. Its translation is CASNTGTHVQYF.

The CDR3 DNA reads as TGTGCCAGCACTACAGGGTTATATCAGCCCCAGCATTTT. This translates into CASTTGLYQPQHF. The chain combines TRBV28 with TRBJ1-5, with D maybe TRBD1 (6 bases). V was clipped by 7 bases and J by 5 bases, with 12 bases between them. CDR1 is MDHEN, CDR2 SYDVKM, per germline. The CDR3 sequence is 13 residues long.

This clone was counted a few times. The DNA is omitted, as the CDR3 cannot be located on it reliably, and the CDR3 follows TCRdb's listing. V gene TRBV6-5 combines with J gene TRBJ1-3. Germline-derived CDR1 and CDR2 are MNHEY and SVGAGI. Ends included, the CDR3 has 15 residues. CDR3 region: CASSSSGYAGNTIYF.

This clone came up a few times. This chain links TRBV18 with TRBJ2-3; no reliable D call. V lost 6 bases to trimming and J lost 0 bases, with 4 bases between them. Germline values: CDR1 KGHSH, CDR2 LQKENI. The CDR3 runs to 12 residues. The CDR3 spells CASSPSTDTQYF. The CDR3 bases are TGTGCCAGCTCCCCTAGCACAGATACGCAGTATTTT. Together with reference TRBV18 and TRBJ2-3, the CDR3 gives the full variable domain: NAGVMQNPRHLVRRRGQEARLRCSPMKGHSHVYWYRQLPEEGLKFMVYLQKENIIDESGMPKERFSAEFPKEGPSILRIQQVVRGDSAAYFCASSPSTDTQYFGPGTRLTVL.

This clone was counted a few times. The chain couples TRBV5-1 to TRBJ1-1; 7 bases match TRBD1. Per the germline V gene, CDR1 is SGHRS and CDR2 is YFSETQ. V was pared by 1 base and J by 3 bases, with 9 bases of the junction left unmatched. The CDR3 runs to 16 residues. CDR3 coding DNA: TGCGCCAGCAGCTTGACAGGGGCCCGTGGGTACACTGAAGCTTTCTTT. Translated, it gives CASSLTGARGYTEAFF.

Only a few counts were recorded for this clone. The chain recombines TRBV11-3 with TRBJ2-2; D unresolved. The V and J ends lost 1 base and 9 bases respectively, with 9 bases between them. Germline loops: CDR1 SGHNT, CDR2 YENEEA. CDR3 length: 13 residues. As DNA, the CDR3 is TGTGCCAGCAGCTTAGCTAGGAATAGGGAGCTGTTTTTT. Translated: CASSLARNRELFF.

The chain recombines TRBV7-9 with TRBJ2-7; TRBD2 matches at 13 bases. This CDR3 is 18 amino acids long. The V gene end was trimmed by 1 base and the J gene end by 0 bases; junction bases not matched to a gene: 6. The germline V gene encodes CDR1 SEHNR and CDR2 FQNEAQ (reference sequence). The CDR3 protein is CASSLGGTSGMSSYEQYF. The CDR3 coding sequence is TGTGCCAGCAGCTTAGGAGGGACTAGCGGGATGAGCTCCTACGAGCAGTACTTC. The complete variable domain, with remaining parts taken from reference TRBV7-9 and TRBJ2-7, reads DTGVSQNPRHKITKRGQNVTFRCDPISEHNRLYWYRQTLGQGPEFLTYFQNEAQLEKSRLLSDRFSAERPKGSFSTLEIQRTEQGDSAMYLCASSLGGTSGMSSYEQYFGPGTRLTVT.

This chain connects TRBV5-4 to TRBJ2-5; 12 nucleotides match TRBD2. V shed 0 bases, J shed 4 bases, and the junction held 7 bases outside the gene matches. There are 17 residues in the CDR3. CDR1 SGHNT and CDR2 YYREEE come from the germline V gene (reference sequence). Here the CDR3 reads CASSLALAGGRGETQYF. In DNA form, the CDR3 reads TGTGCCAGCAGCTTGGCTCTAGCGGGGGGGAGGGGAGAGACCCAGTACTTC.

CDR3 residues: CASSLGQYGYTF. CDR3 in DNA: TGTGCCAGCAGCCTTGGACAGTATGGCTACACCTTC. V usage is TRBV28 and J usage is TRBJ1-2; the D gene is possibly TRBD1 (6 bases). The CDR3 has 12 amino acids. Per germline, CDR1 MDHEN and CDR2 SYDVKM. V was shortened by 6 bases and J by 5 bases, with 10 bases between the two germline ends.

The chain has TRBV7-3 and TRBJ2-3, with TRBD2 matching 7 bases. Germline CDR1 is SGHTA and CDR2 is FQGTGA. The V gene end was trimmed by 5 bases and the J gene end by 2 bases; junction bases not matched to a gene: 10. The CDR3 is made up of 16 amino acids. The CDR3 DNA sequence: TGTGCCAGCAGCATGGAACCGGGACTATTCACAGATACGCAGTATTTT. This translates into CASSMEPGLFTDTQYF.

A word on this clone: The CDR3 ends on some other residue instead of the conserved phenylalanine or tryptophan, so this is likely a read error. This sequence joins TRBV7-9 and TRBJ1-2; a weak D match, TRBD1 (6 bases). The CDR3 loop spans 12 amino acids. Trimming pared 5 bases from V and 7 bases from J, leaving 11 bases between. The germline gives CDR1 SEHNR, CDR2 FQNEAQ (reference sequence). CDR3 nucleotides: TGTGCCAGCAGCAACAGGGAGGGTGGCTACACCCTC. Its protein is CASSNREGGYTL.

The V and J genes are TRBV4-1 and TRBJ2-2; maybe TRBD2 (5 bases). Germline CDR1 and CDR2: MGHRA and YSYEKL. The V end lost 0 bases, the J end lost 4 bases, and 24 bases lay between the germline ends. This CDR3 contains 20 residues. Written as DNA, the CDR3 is TGCGCCAGCAGCCAAGATCCGGTAGGAAGCGGCTTTAGTATCACCGGGGAGCTGTTTTTT. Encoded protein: CASSQDPVGSGFSITGELFF.